These 12 T cell receptor beta chains were all obtained from the same sample, sequenced in a study of cytomegalovirus exposure and HLA in healthy donors (TCRdb year 2017). The library was prepared using the immunoSEQ multiplex PCR assay. TCRdb retrieved this table from immuneACCESS and kept in-frame rearrangements only. Not all clones are present; in checked studies, unresolved V genes account for under half, and no reason is known for the remainder. The sample data list about 56,000 clones, and approximately 93% of these were observed just once. 1.5% to 2% of the sample is in the top ten clones. Sequences were obtained from PBMCs. The receptors come from a woman younger than 35 in good health and CMV-seropositive.

The V gene is TRBV19, the J gene TRBJ1-1; D is unresolved. CDR1 and CDR2 (germline): LNHDA, SQIVND (reference sequence). CDR3 length: 15 amino acids. V gave up 2 bases and J gave up 1 base, with 11 bases separating them. The CDR3 protein is CASSITAGSNTEAFF. For the CDR3, the DNA is TGTGCCAGTAGTATAACGGCAGGTTCGAACACTGAAGCTTTCTTT.

The J gene is TRBJ2-3, the V gene TRBV7-9; D is perhaps TRBD1 (6 bases). The CDR3 totals 15 residues. Germline loops: CDR1 SEHNR, CDR2 FQNEAQ (reference sequence). CDR3: CASPGGAGSTDTQYF. CDR3 in DNA: TGTGCGTCCCCTGGGGGCGCGGGCAGCACAGATACGCAGTATTTT. Drawing the rest from reference TRBV7-9 and TRBJ2-3, the complete variable domain is DTGVSQNPRHKITKRGQNVTFRCDPISEHNRLYWYRQTLGQGPEFLTYFQNEAQLEKSRLLSDRFSAERPKGSFSTLEIQRTEQGDSAMYLCASPGGAGSTDTQYFGPGTRLTVL.

The CDR3 spells CASSLWDTSLTYGYTF. In DNA, the CDR3 is TGTGCCAGTAGTCTTTGGGACACCTCTTTGACCTATGGCTACACCTTC. The chain joins TRBV19 to TRBJ1-2; D may be TRBD1 (6 bases). Between the trimmed V and J ends, which lost 5 bases and 4 bases, there was a span of 20 bases. The CDR3 totals 16 residues. Looked up from germline, CDR1 is LNHDA and CDR2 is SQIVND (reference sequence).

This clone was seen more than once but under ten times. V usage is TRBV6-1 and J usage is TRBJ1-2, with D possibly matching TRBD1 (6 bases). The ends were cut back, 0 bases at V and 6 bases at J, with 20 bases in the middle. Germline-derived CDR1 and CDR2 are MNHNS and SASEGT. The CDR3 covers 17 residues. As DNA, the CDR3 is TGTGCCAGCAGTGAAGCTCACGACCCGAGGGGGGGGCATGGCTACACCTTC. Translation: CASSEAHDPRGGHGYTF.

This chain joins TRBV29-1 and TRBJ2-1; D unresolved. This CDR3 is 13 amino acids long. Trimming took off 6 bases at V and 0 bases at J, with 9 bases between the two ends. Germline V gene data show CDR1 as SQVTM and CDR2 as ANQGSEA. This chain's CDR3 is CSVNIDSYNEQFF. Written as DNA, the CDR3 is TGCAGCGTCAACATTGACTCCTACAATGAGCAGTTCTTC.

J is TRBJ1-5 and V is TRBV19, with D tentatively TRBD1 (5 bases). V gave up 7 bases and J gave up 4 bases, with 14 bases separating them. The germline V gene has CDR1 LNHDA and CDR2 SQIVND (reference sequence). This CDR3 comprises 14 residues. The CDR3 is CASIGGVGNQPQHF. In DNA, the CDR3 is TGTGCCAGTATCGGAGGGGTCGGGAATCAGCCCCAGCATTTT.

The chain recombines TRBV7-9 with TRBJ2-1, with 11 positions matching TRBD2. CDR3 length: 15 amino acids. Germline CDR1 reads SEHNR; CDR2 reads FQNEAQ (reference sequence). The V segment lost 4 bases and the J segment 2 bases; nucleotides outside the gene matches: 1. The CDR3 DNA is TGTGCCAGCAGCTCGGGACTAGCGGCCTACAATGAGCAGTTCTTC. This gives the protein CASSSGLAAYNEQFF.

This chain uses TRBV7-8 with TRBJ1-2, with 7 bases aligning to TRBD1. This CDR3 region has 15 residues. Germline V gene lookup returns CDR1 SGHVS and CDR2 FQNEAQ. V shed 4 bases and J 4 bases; nucleotides not matched to a gene: 9. CDR3 sequence (DNA): TGTGCCAGCAGCTCACCCGAAGACAGGGCCTATGGCTACACCTTC. Translating it yields CASSSPEDRAYGYTF.

This chain joins TRBV19 and TRBJ2-3, with 7 nucleotides matching TRBD2. There are 15 residues in the CDR3. The V gene end was trimmed by 10 bases and the J gene end by 1 base; junction bases not matched to a gene: 11. Germline values: CDR1 LNHDA, CDR2 SQIVND (reference sequence). The CDR3 DNA reads TGTGCCACCAGAGACGGGACTATCCGCACAGATACGCAGTATTTT. Its protein product is CATRDGTIRTDTQYF.

The rearrangement joins TRBV5-5 to TRBJ1-4; D not resolved. The V gene's germline CDR1 is SGHKS and CDR2 YYEKEE (reference sequence). The V gene lost 6 bases and the J gene lost 4 bases, with 10 bases spanning the gap. The CDR3 consists of 13 residues. The CDR3 DNA reads as TGTGCCAGCACCGCCGCGAATAATGAAAAACTGTTTTTT. Its translation is CASTAANNEKLFF.

Many counts were recorded for this clone. V is TRBV7-9 and J is TRBJ2-1; 12 positions agree with TRBD2. Germline loops: CDR1 SEHNR, CDR2 FQNEAQ (reference sequence). V lost 5 bases to trimming and J lost 4 bases; unmatched junction nucleotides: 6. This CDR3 contains 16 residues. The CDR3 loop is CASSPRLAGAYNEQFF. The CDR3 region has the DNA TGTGCCAGCAGCCCAAGACTAGCGGGGGCTTACAATGAGCAGTTCTTC.

The gene calls are TRBV6-5 and TRBJ1-2; TRBD1 agrees at 7 bases. Per germline, CDR1 MNHEY and CDR2 SVGAGI. The CDR3 is made up of 16 amino acids. The ends lost 4 bases at V and 2 bases at J; junction bases unmatched: 10. CDR3 in amino acids: CASSSDRDRANYGYTF. CDR3 bases: TGTGCCAGCAGTTCCGACCGAGACAGGGCGAACTATGGCTACACCTTC.